This T cell receptor beta chain was sequenced in a study of T cell responses to AZD1222 COVID-19 vaccine. Turning to this clone: Its antigen is as yet unknown.

The length of the CDR3 is 12 residues. V gave up 4 bases and J gave up 0 bases, with 4 bases separating them. The germline V gene has CDR1 LGHDT and CDR2 YNNKEL (reference sequence). Notes on the study in general: There were repertoire samples only from the period after the peak T cell response.

Libraries were prepared by immunoSEQ multiplex PCR; TCRdb keeps only in-frame clonotypes and omits some of them. The sample has roughly 25,000 clones; roughly nine tenths are singletons. The chain joins TRBV3-1 (or the pseudogene TRBV3-2) to TRBJ2-7; D remains unclear. The TCR was taken from an adult who received the AZD1222 COVID-19 vaccine. The sample was peripheral blood, taken 28 days after the second AZD1222 dose. CDR3 in DNA: TGTGCCAGCAGCCCCTCCTCCTACGAGCAGTACTTC. Translated: CASSPSSYEQYF.